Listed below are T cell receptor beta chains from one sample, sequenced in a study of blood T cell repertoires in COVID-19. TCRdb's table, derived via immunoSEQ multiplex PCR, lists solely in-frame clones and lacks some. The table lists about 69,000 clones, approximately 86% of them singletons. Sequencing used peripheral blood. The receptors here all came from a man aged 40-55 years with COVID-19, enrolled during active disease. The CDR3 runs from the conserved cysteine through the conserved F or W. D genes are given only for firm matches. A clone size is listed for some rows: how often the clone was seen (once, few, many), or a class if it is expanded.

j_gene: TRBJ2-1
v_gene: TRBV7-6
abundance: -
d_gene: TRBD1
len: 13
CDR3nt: TGTGCCAGCAGCTTAAACAGGGGAGATGAGCAGTTCTTC
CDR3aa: CASSLNRGDEQFF

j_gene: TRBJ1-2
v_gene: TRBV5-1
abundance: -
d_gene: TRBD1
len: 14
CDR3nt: TGCGCCAGCAGCTTGGTTGAAGGGGGCTTGGGCTACACCTTC
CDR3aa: CASSLVEGGLGYTF

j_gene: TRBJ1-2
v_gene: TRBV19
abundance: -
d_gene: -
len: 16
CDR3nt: TGTGCCAGTAGTCCCTCATTGTACTCCCTTAACTATGGCTACACCTTC
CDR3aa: CASSPSLYSLNYGYTF

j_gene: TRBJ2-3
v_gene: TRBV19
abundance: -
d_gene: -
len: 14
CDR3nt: TGTGCCAGCTCAGCGGCCTCGGGCACAGATACGCAGTATTTT
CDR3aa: CASSAASGTDTQYF

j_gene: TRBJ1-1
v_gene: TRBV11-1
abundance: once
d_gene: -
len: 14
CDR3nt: TGTGCCAGCAGCTTGGCCGGGGGGAACACTGAAGCTTTCTTT
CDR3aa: CASSLAGGNTEAFF

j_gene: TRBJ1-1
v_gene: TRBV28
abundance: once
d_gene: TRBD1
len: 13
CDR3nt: TGTGCCAGCAGGGGACAGGGGAACACTGAAGCTTTCTTT
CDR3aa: CASRGQGNTEAFF

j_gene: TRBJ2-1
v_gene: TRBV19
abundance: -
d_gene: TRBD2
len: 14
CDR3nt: TGTGCCAGTAGTAACAGCGGGGGGGCCCATGAGCAGTTCTTC
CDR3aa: CASSNSGGAHEQFF

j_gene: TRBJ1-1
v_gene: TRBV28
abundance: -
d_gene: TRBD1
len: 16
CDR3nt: TGTGCCAGCTTCATACAGGGGGCCCCGGGAAACACTGAAGCTTTCTTT
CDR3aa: CASFIQGAPGNTEAFF

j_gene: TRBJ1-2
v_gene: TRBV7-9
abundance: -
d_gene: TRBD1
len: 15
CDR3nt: TGTGCCAGCAGCCGAGGACAGGCTGCCGACTATGGCTACACCTTC
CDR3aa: CASSRGQAADYGYTF

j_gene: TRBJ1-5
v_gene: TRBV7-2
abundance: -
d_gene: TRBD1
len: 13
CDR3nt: TGTGCCAGCAGTGGGGACAGGGTCCAGCCCCAGCATTTT
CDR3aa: CASSGDRVQPQHF

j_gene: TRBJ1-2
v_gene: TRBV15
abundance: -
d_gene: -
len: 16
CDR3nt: TGTGCCACCAGCAGAGAATTTGGACAAGCTAACTATGGCTACACCTTC
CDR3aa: CATSREFGQANYGYTF

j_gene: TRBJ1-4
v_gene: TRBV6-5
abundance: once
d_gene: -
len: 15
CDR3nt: TGTGCCAGCAGTTACTCCCAGTTGGCTAATGAAAAACTGTTTTTT
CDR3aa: CASSYSQLANEKLFF

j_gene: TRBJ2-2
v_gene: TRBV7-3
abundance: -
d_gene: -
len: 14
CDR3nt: TGTGCCAGCAGCTCGCAGGGTGTCTCCGGGGAGCTGTTTTTT
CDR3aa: CASSSQGVSGELFF

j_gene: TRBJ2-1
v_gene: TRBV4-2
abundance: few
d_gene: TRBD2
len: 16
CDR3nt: TGTGCCAGCAGCCGCCTGGGAGCGGGGAGCGACAATGAGCAGTTCTTC
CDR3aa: CASSRLGAGSDNEQFF

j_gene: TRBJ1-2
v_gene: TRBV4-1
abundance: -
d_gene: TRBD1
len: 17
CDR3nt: TGCGCCAGCAGCCAAGCTACCGGACAGGGGGCCAATCATGGCTACACCTTC
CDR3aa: CASSQATGQGANHGYTF

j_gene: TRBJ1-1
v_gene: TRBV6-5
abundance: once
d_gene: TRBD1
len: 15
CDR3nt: TGTGCCAGCAGTTACTCGACAGGGGGCTGGACTGAAGCTTTCTTT
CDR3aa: CASSYSTGGWTEAFF

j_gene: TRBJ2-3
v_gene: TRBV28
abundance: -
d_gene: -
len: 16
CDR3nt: TGTGCCAGCAGTCTGGCTAGCGTCAAATCCACAGATACGCAGTATTTT
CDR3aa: CASSLASVKSTDTQYF

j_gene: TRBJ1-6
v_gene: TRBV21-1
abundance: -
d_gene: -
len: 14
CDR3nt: TGTGCCAGCAGACACATACATCATAATTCACCCCTCCACTTT
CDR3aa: CASRHIHHNSPLHF

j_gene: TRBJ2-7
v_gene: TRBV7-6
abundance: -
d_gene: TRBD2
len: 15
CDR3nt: TGTGCCAGCAGCTCCAGCGGGGGGGGCTCCTACGAGCAGTACTTC
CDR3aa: CASSSSGGGSYEQYF

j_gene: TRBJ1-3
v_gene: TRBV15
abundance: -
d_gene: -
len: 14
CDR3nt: TGTGCCATTCAGCGAGGGGGCTCTGGAAACACCATATATTTT
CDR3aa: CAIQRGGSGNTIYF

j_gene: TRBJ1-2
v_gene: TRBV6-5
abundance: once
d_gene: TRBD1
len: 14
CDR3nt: TGTGCCAGCAGTAACCCGGGACAGGAATATGGCTACACCTTC
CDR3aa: CASSNPGQEYGYTF

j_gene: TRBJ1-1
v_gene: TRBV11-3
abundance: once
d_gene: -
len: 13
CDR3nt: TGTGCCAGCAGCTTAGAGGAGGGGACTGAAGCTTTCTTT
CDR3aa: CASSLEEGTEAFF

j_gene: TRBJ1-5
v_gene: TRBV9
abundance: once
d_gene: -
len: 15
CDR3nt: TGTGCCAGCAGCGCACGAGCTGATAGCAATCAGCCCCAGCATTTT
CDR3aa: CASSARADSNQPQHF

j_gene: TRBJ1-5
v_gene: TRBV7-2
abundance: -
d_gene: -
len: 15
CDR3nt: TGTGCCAGCAGCTTCCAAGGGGGGGCTGATCAGCCCCAGCATTTT
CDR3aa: CASSFQGGADQPQHF

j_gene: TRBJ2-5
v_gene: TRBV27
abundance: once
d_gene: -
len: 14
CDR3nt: TGTGCCAGCAGTTCCCCTGGGCCCTGGAAGACCCAGTACTTC
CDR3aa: CASSSPGPWKTQYF

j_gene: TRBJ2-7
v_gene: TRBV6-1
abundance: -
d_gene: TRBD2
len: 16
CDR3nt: TGTGCCAGCAGTGAATTCCTAGCGGGGGGGCCCTACGAGCAGTACTTC
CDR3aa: CASSEFLAGGPYEQYF

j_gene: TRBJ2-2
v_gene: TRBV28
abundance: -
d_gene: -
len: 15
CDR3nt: TGTGCCAGCAGTTCCCCTGGGGGGGCCAACGGGGAGCTGTTTTTT
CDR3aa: CASSSPGGANGELFF

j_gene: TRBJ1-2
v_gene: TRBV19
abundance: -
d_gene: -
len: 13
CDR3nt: TGTGCCAGTCAACCAACAGTCCTCTATGGCTACACCTTC
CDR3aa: CASQPTVLYGYTF

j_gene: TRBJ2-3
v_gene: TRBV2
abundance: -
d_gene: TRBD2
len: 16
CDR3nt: TGTGCCAGCAGGCCTAGCGGGGTAGTATGGGGAGATACGCAGTATTTT
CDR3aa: CASRPSGVVWGDTQYF

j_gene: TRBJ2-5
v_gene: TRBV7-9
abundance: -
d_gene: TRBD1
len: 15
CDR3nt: TGTGCCAGCAGCCCCCGGGACAGGAGCCAAGAGACCCAGTACTTC
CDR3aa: CASSPRDRSQETQYF

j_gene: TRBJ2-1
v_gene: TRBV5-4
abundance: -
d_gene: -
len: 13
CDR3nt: TGTGCCAGCAGCATCCCCTCCCGGGATGAGCAGTTCTTC
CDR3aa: CASSIPSRDEQFF

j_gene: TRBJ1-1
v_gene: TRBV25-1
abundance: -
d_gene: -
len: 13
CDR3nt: TGTGCCAGTCAGGCATTCGGGAACACTGAAGCTTTCTTT
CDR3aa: CASQAFGNTEAFF

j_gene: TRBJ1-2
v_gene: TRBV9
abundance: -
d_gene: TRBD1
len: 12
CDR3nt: TGTGCCAGCAGAGAACCGGGACAGGGTGTATCCTTC
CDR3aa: CASREPGQGVSF

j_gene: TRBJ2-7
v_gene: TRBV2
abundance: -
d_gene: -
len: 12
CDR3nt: TGTGCCAGCAGTGGGTCGTTTACGGGGCAGTACTTC
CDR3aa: CASSGSFTGQYF

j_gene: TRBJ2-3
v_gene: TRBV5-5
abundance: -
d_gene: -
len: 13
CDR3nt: TGTGCCAGCAGCTTGGAGGAGACCTCCAGATCCCATTTT
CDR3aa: CASSLEETSRSHF

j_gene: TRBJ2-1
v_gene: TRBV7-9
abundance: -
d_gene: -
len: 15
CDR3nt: TGTGCCAGCAGCTTAGCTTTCCAGGGGAGTAGTGAGCAGTTCTTC
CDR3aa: CASSLAFQGSSEQFF

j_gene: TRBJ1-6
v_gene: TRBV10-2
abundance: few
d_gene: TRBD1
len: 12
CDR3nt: TGCGCCAGCAGGGGACAGGTTCTCCCCCTCCACTTT
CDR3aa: CASRGQVLPLHF

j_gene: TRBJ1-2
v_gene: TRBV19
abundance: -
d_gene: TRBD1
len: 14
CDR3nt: TGTGCCAGTAGTATCTCCGACAGGGCGCATGGCTACACCTTC
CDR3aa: CASSISDRAHGYTF

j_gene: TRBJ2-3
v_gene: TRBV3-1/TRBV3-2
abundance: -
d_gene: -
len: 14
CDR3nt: TGTGCCAGCAGCCCAGATCCCTACACAGATACGCAGTATTTT
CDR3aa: CASSPDPYTDTQYF

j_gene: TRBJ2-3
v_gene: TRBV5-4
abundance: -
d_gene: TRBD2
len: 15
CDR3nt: TGTGCCAGCAGCGGTAGCGGGGGGGCCGCAGATACGCAGTATTTT
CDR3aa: CASSGSGGAADTQYF

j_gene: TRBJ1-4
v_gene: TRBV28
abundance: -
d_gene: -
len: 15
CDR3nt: TGTGCCAGCAGGACCCCTCGGGGGGGGGAAGAAAAACTGTTTTTT
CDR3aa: CASRTPRGGEEKLFF